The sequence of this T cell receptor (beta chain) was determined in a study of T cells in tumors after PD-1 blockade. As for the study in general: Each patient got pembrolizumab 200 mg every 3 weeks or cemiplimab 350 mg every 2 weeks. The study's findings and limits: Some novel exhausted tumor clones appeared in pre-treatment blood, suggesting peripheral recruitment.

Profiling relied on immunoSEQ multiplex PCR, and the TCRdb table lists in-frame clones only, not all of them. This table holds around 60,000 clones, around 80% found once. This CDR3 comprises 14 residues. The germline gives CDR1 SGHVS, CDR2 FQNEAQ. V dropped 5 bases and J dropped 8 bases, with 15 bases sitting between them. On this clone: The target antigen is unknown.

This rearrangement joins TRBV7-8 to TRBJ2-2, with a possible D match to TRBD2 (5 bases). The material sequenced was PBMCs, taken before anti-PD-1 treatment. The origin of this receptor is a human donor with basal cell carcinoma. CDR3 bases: TGTGCCAGCAGCGTCCGGGATCCAGCAGGGGAGCTGTTTTTT. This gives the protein CASSVRDPAGELFF.